These 15 T cell receptor beta chains originate from one sample sequenced in a study of cytomegalovirus exposure and HLA in healthy donors. PCR employed 60 Vbeta and 13 Jbeta primers. The protocol was immunoSEQ multiplex PCR, while the TCRdb copy is restricted to in-frame clones and leaves out a portion. The table shows under 200,000 clones, with roughly 80% occurring only once. The sample taken for sequencing was PBMCs. The receptor set was obtained from a woman aged 18 to 35 in good health and CMV-seronegative.

This clone has just a few counts. V usage is TRBV5-6 and J usage is TRBJ2-3, with unresolved D. The CDR3 has 13 residues. The germline gives CDR1 SGHDT, CDR2 YYEEEE. V lost 4 bases and J lost 5, with 11 bases in between. This CDR3 reads CASSITRQDTQYF. DNA of the CDR3: TGTGCCAGCAGCATCACAAGACAAGATACGCAGTATTTT.

This chain joins TRBV4-1 and TRBJ2-7, with a possible D match to TRBD1 (5 bases). The CDR3 has 14 amino acids. Deletions cut 4 bases from V and 2 bases from J, with 12 bases between. Germline values: CDR1 MGHRA, CDR2 YSYEKL. The CDR3, as DNA: TGCGCCAGCAGCCCCCGGACACGGACCTACGAGCAGTACTTC. This sequence encodes CASSPRTRTYEQYF.

The chain combines TRBV6-5 with TRBJ1-1; D unclear. Germline V gene lookup returns CDR1 MNHEY and CDR2 SVGAGI. The CDR3 is made up of 16 amino acids. V gave up 0 bases and J gave up 2 bases, with 13 bases separating them. The CDR3, as DNA: TGTGCCAGCAGTTACTCGACAAATTCACTTAACACTGAAGCTTTCTTT. It is translated as CASSYSTNSLNTEAFF.

V gene TRBV2 combines with J gene TRBJ1-2; perhaps TRBD1 as D (5 bases). The CDR3 loop spans 13 amino acids. Germline V gene data show CDR1 as SNHLY and CDR2 as FYNNEI. V was trimmed by 8 bases and J by 3 bases, leaving 13 bases between them. The CDR3 nucleotides read TGTGCCAGCTCCCGGGGGTGGGACTATGGCTACACCTTC. Translating it yields CASSRGWDYGYTF. The complete variable domain, with remaining parts taken from reference TRBV2 and TRBJ1-2, reads EPEVTQTPSHQVTQMGQEVILRCVPISNHLYFYWYRQILGQKVEFLVSFYNNEISEKSEIFDDQFSVERPDGSNFTLKIRSTKLEDSAMYFCASSRGWDYGYTFGSGTRLTVV.

The chain employs TRBV11-2 and TRBJ2-5, with 14 bases matching TRBD2. J was trimmed by 3 bases and V by 2 bases; bases with no gene match: 8. The CDR3 has 18 residues. CDR1 is SGHAT and CDR2 is FQNNGV in the germline V gene. The CDR3: CASSLLGRGLAGEETQYF. DNA of the CDR3: TGTGCCAGCAGCTTATTGGGTAGGGGACTAGCGGGAGAAGAGACCCAGTACTTC.

This CDR3 reads CASNYGTGYEGYTF. DNA of the CDR3: TGTGCCAGCAACTATGGGACAGGGTATGAGGGCTACACCTTC. The chain carries TRBV6-6 and TRBJ1-2, with TRBD1 identical over 9 bases. The CDR3 is 14 amino acids. J was trimmed by 8 bases and V by 7 bases; bases with no gene match: 11. CDR1 and CDR2 (germline): MNHNY, SVGAGI (reference sequence).

The chain employs TRBV6-5 and TRBJ2-2, with 8 nucleotides matching TRBD1. The junction had 2 bases not matched to a gene; V was cut back by 6 bases and J by 2 bases. From germline, CDR1 is MNHEY and CDR2 SVGAGI. There are 14 residues in the CDR3. In DNA form, the CDR3 reads TGTGCCAGCAGGACAGGGGTAAACACCGGGGAGCTGTTTTTT. This codes for CASRTGVNTGELFF.

V is TRBV9 and J is TRBJ2-3; 8 positions match TRBD2. The CDR3 extends over 16 amino acids. With 2 bases clipped from V and 0 bases from J, the junction kept 5 bases outside the gene matches. Germline V gene lookup returns CDR1 SGDLS and CDR2 YYNGEE. DNA for the CDR3: TGTGCCAGCAGCGTTACTAGCGGAACTAGCACAGATACGCAGTATTTT. Amino acid sequence: CASSVTSGTSTDTQYF.

The chain couples TRBV6-5 to TRBJ2-1, with TRBD2 matching 7 bases. This CDR3 contains 15 residues. Looked up from germline, CDR1 is MNHEY and CDR2 is SVGAGI. The V and J ends lost 7 bases and 0 bases, in that order; junction bases with no gene match: 6. The CDR3 nucleotides read TGTGCCAGCACCATAAGGGAGGGCTCCTACAATGAGCAGTTCTTC. Amino acid sequence: CASTIREGSYNEQFF.

The chain is built from TRBV29-1 and TRBJ1-5, with D possibly matching TRBD1 (6 bases). The CDR3 runs to 14 residues. Germline CDR1 reads SQVTM; CDR2 reads ANQGSEA. Between the trimmed V and J ends, which lost 5 bases and 0 bases, there was a span of 11 bases. CDR3 amino acids: CSVSQGYSNQPQHF. CDR3 DNA: TGCAGCGTTTCCCAGGGGTATAGCAATCAGCCCCAGCATTTT.

The rearrangement links TRBV28 to TRBJ2-1; perhaps TRBD2 as D (5 bases). This CDR3 is 14 amino acids long. V dropped 1 base and J dropped 8 bases, with 12 bases sitting between them. Germline V lookup: CDR1 MDHEN, CDR2 SYDVKM. The CDR3 loop reads CASSLSTSHDEQFF. The CDR3 nucleotides read TGTGCCAGCAGTTTATCTACTAGTCACGATGAGCAGTTCTTC.

This rearrangement joins TRBV11-3 to TRBJ2-7; D perhaps matches TRBD2 (6 bases). V dropped 2 bases and J dropped 3 bases, with 11 bases sitting between them. Germline assignment: CDR1 SGHNT and CDR2 YENEEA. The CDR3 has 14 amino acids. The CDR3 sequence is CASSLTSSYYEQYV. In DNA, the CDR3 is TGTGCCAGCAGCTTAACTAGCTCCTACTACGAGCAGTACGTC.

In this sample, this clone turned up a few times. The chain couples TRBV2 to TRBJ1-1; TRBD1 might be the D (6 bases). Germline V gene data show CDR1 as SNHLY and CDR2 as FYNNEI. The V end lost 3 bases, the J end lost 4 bases, and 12 bases lay between the germline ends. The CDR3 runs 14 residues. For the CDR3, the DNA is TGTGCCAGCAGTGACAGGGGCAGAGTCACTGAAGCTTTCTTT. Its protein is CASSDRGRVTEAFF. The whole variable domain, filled in from reference TRBV2 and TRBJ1-1, reads EPEVTQTPSHQVTQMGQEVILRCVPISNHLYFYWYRQILGQKVEFLVSFYNNEISEKSEIFDDQFSVERPDGSNFTLKIRSTKLEDSAMYFCASSDRGRVTEAFFGQGTRLTVV.

This clone showed up just once. One junction end does not reproduce the germline sequence, and a read error may be involved. The chain links TRBV7-7 to TRBJ2-1, with a possible D match to TRBD2 (6 bases). CDR1 is SSHAT, CDR2 FNYEAQ, per germline (reference sequence). This CDR3 spans 13 amino acids. This chain's CDR3 is CASSRLVRDEQFF. The CDR3 DNA is TGTGCTAGCAGCCGACTAGTACGCGATGAGCAGTTCTTC.

The rearrangement links TRBV7-2 to TRBJ2-7; 7 bases match TRBD2. The germline CDR1 and CDR2 sequences are SGHTA and FQGNSA. The J segment lost 2 bases and the V segment lost 1 base, leaving 5 bases of the junction unmatched. This CDR3 has 15 amino acids. In DNA, the CDR3 is TGTGCCAGCAGCTTAGAATCTAGCGGCACCTACGAGCAGTACTTC. It codes for CASSLESSGTYEQYF. Looking up the rest from reference TRBV7-2 and TRBJ2-7 gives the full variable domain: GAGVSQSPSNKVTEKGKDVELRCDPISGHTALYWYRQSLGQGLEFLIYFQGNSAPDKSGLPSDRFSAERTGGSVSTLTIQRTQQEDSAVYLCASSLESSGTYEQYFGPGTRLTVT.